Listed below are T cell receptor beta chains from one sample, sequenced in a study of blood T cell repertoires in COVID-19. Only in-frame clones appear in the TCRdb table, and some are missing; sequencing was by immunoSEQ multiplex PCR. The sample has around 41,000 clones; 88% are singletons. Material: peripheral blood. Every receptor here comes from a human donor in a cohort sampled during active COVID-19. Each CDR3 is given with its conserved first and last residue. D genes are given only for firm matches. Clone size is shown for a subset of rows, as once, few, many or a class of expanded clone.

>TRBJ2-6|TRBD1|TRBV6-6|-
CASRTGGGSGANVLTF
TGTGCCAGCAGGACAGGGGGCGGATCCGGGGCCAACGTCCTGACTTTC
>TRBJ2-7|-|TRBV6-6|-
CASRNRVSPYEQYF
TGTGCCAGCAGGAACAGGGTAAGCCCCTACGAGCAGTACTTC
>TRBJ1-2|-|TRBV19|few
CASSIDTGNYGYTF
TGTGCCAGTAGTATAGACACAGGGAACTATGGCTACACCTTC
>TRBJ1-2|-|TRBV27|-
CASSLAGYGYTF
TGTGCCAGCAGTTTAGCGGGGTATGGCTACACCTTC
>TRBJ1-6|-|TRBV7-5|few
CARSLISQGQENSPLHF
TGTGCCAGAAGCTTAATCTCCCAGGGCCAGGAAAATTCACCCCTCCACTTT
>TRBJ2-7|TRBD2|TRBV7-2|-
CASREREPYEQYF
TGTGCCAGCAGGGAGCGGGAGCCCTACGAGCAGTACTTC
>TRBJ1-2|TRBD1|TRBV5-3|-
CARSLHRGFNYGYTF
TGTGCCAGAAGCTTACACAGGGGGTTTAACTATGGCTACACCTTC
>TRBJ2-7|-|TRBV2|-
CASSVSPLSSYEQYF
TGTGCCAGCAGTGTGTCTCCCCTCAGTTCCTACGAGCAGTACTTC
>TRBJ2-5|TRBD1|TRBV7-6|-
CASSLDPGTGETQYF
TGTGCCAGCAGCTTAGATCCGGGGACAGGAGAGACCCAGTACTTC
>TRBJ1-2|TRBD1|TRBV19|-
CASSVMRTGSNYGYTF
TGTGCCAGTAGTGTTATGCGGACAGGGTCTAACTATGGCTACACCTTC
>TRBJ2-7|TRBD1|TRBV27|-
CASSLADGDRGLVSYEQYF
TGTGCCAGCAGTTTAGCGGACGGGGACAGGGGGCTAGTATCCTACGAGCAGTACTTC
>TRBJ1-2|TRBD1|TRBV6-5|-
CASRQRDRGRYTF
TGTGCCAGCAGACAACGGGACAGGGGAAGGTACACCTTC
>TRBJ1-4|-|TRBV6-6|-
CASSYIQVINEKLFF
TGTGCCAGCAGTTATATACAGGTCATAAATGAAAAACTGTTTTTT
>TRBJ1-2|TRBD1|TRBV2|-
CASRDRVYYTF
TGTGCCAGCAGAGACAGGGTTTACTACACCTTC
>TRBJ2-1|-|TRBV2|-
CASSLDSLNEQFF
TGTGCCAGCAGCCTTGACAGCCTTAATGAGCAGTTCTTC
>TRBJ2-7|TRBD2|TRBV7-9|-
CASSLGLAGAEQYF
TGTGCCAGCAGCTTAGGACTAGCGGGAGCCGAGCAGTACTTC
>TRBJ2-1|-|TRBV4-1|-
CASSQDRYPVKRANNEQFF
TGCGCCAGCAGCCAAGATCGGTACCCGGTCAAGCGGGCAAACAATGAGCAGTTCTTC
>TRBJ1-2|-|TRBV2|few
CASTTGHTDYGYTF
TGTGCCAGCACAACGGGACACACGGACTATGGCTACACCTTC
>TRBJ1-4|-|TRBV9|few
CASSVGTGSKLFF
TGTGCCAGCAGCGTGGGCACAGGGAGCAAACTGTTTTTT
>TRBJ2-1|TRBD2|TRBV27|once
CASSSGLAGYNEQFF
TGTGCCAGCAGTTCCGGACTAGCGGGGTACAATGAGCAGTTCTTC
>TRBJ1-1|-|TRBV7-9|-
CASSLSTGNTEAFF
TGTGCCAGCAGCTTATCGACAGGTAACACTGAAGCTTTCTTT
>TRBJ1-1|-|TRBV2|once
CASSDQAMNTEAFF
TGTGCCAGCAGTGACCAAGCCATGAACACTGAAGCTTTCTTT
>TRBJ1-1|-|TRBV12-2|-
CASRLGPVPLNTEAFF
TGTGCAAGTCGCTTAGGGCCAGTCCCGCTGAACACTGAAGCTTTCTTT